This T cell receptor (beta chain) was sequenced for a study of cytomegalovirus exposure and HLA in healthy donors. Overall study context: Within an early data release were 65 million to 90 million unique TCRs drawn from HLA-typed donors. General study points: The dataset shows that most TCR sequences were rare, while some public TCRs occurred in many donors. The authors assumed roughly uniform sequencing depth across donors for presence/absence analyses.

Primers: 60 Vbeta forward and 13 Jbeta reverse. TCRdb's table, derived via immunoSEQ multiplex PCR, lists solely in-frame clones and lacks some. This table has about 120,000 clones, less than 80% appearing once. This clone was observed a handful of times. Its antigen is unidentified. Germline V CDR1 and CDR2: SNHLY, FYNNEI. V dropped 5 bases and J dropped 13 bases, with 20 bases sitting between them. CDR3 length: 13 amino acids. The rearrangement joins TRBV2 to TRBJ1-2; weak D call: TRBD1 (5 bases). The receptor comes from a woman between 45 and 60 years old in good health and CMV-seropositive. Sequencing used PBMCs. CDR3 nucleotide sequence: TGTGCCAGCAGTCCCGGCCAGGGTGAGATCCTCACCTTC. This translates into CASSPGQGEILTF. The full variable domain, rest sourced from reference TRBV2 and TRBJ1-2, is EPEVTQTPSHQVTQMGQEVILRCVPISNHLYFYWYRQILGQKVEFLVSFYNNEISEKSEIFDDQFSVERPDGSNFTLKIRSTKLEDSAMYFCASSPGQGEILTFGSGTRLTVV.